Listed here are 13 T cell receptor beta chains from one sample, sequenced in a study of cytomegalovirus exposure and HLA in healthy donors (dated by TCRdb to about 2017). The library was produced with the immunoSEQ multiplex PCR assay. The multiplex PCR relied on a mix of 60 forward primers for TCR Vbeta segments and 13 reverse primers for TCR Jbeta segments. This is the immuneACCESS table as TCRdb keeps it, with only in-frame sequences that have V and J called. A part of the clones is gone; compared with another copy, unresolved V genes explain less than half, and the rest is unexplained. This sample lists approximately 92,000 clones; around 74% were detected once. The ten largest clonotypes hold less than 9.5% of the sample. The material sequenced was PBMCs. Receptors originate from a man over 45 in good health and CMV-seropositive.

As concerns this clone: Distinct nucleotide sequences in the sample also encode this CDR3. The CDR3 region has the DNA TGCGCCAGCAGCTTCACAGGGTTGGGGACTAATGAAAAACTGTTTTTT. Its protein product is CASSFTGLGTNEKLFF. The genes are TRBV5-1 and TRBJ1-4; possible D gene TRBD1, 6 bases. Trimming stripped 2 bases from V and 2 bases from J, with 13 bases between. The CDR3 runs 16 residues. From germline, CDR1 is SGHRS and CDR2 YFSETQ.

V usage is TRBV5-1 and J usage is TRBJ2-3; 9 bases match TRBD2. Germline V gene lookup returns CDR1 SGHRS and CDR2 YFSETQ. This CDR3 contains 15 residues. J was trimmed by 2 bases and V by 2 bases; bases with no gene match: 3. The CDR3, as DNA: TGCGCCAGCAGCTTTAGCGGGGGCCACACAGATACGCAGTATTTT. It translates to CASSFSGGHTDTQYF.

The V gene is TRBV29-1, the J gene TRBJ2-7; D possibly corresponds to TRBD2 (6 bases). V lost 3 bases and J 2 bases, leaving 14 bases between the germline ends. The CDR3 spans 14 residues. Germline CDR1 SQVTM, CDR2 ANQGSEA. CDR3 region: CSVDAAGRPYEQYF. In DNA form, the CDR3 reads TGCAGCGTTGATGCGGCGGGGCGGCCCTACGAGCAGTACTTC.

This clone came up a few times. The chain joins TRBV6-1 to TRBJ2-5; TRBD1 agrees at 9 bases. The end of the DNA aligns better with TRBJ2-7, so the J call may be wrong. The CDR3 loop spans 14 amino acids. The germline gives CDR1 MNHNS, CDR2 SASEGT. CDR3 loop: CASTQQGAIGEQYF. CDR3 bases: TGTGCCAGCACCCAACAGGGGGCGATAGGCGAGCAGTACTTC.

This chain uses TRBV2 with TRBJ2-2, with unresolved D. Trimming stripped 6 bases from V and 9 bases from J, with 14 bases between. Per the germline V gene, CDR1 is SNHLY and CDR2 is FYNNEI. This CDR3 spans 13 amino acids. The CDR3 loop is CASRSESTRELFF. As DNA, the CDR3 is TGTGCCAGCAGGTCGGAGTCTACCAGGGAGCTGTTTTTT.

This rearrangement joins TRBV27 to TRBJ2-1, with 9 bases identical to TRBD2. The CDR3 loop spans 16 amino acids. Germline V lookup: CDR1 MNHEY, CDR2 SMNVEV (reference sequence). V was clipped by 1 base and J by 8 bases; unmatched bases: 9. The CDR3 protein is CASSLLAGGLGDEQFF. CDR3 in DNA: TGTGCCAGCAGTTTATTGGCGGGGGGGCTAGGCGATGAGCAGTTCTTC.

The chain joins TRBV5-1 to TRBJ1-5, with D perhaps matching TRBD1 (5 bases). Trimming took 0 bases from V and 3 from J, leaving 10 bases between them. This CDR3 region has 15 residues. Germline V gene data show CDR1 as SGHRS and CDR2 as YFSETQ. CDR3 sequence (DNA): TGCGCCAGCAGCTTGGGGACAAGGGCCAATCAGCCCCAGCATTTT. Its protein product is CASSLGTRANQPQHF.

This clone appeared once. Different DNA sequences within this sample yield the same CDR3. The chain links TRBV7-2 to TRBJ2-3, with D tentatively TRBD1 (6 bases). CDR1 and CDR2 (germline): SGHTA, FQGNSA. The CDR3 loop spans 12 amino acids. Trimming shortened V by 5 bases and J by 8 bases, and 11 bases separated the two germline ends. The CDR3 bases are TGTGCCAGCAGCCCCGGACAGAGTACGCAGTATTTT. This gives the protein CASSPGQSTQYF. Full variable domain (missing parts from reference TRBV7-2 and TRBJ2-3): GAGVSQSPSNKVTEKGKDVELRCDPISGHTALYWYRQSLGQGLEFLIYFQGNSAPDKSGLPSDRFSAERTGGSVSTLTIQRTQQEDSAVYLCASSPGQSTQYFGPGTRLTVL.

This clone occurred a few times. The chain joins TRBV27 to TRBJ1-4; 7 bases fit TRBD1. The J segment lost 11 bases and the V segment lost 4 bases, leaving 19 bases of the junction unmatched. CDR3 size: 17 residues. CDR1 is MNHEY and CDR2 is SMNVEV in the germline V gene (reference sequence). CDR3 bases: TGTGCCAGCAGTTCCTACCAGGGACGACAGGGCATGGGGAAACTGTTTTTT. Translation gives CASSSYQGRQGMGKLFF.

The V gene is TRBV9, the J gene TRBJ2-7, with 8 bases matching TRBD2. The CDR3 is made up of 14 amino acids. Trimming removed 4 bases from V and 7 bases from J; junction bases left unmatched: 10. Germline V gives CDR1 SGDLS, CDR2 YYNGEE. CDR3 residues: CASSPTGGAREQYF. The DNA of the CDR3 is TGTGCCAGCAGCCCTACCGGGGGGGCTCGGGAGCAGTACTTC. Full variable domain (missing parts from reference TRBV9 and TRBJ2-7): DSGVTQTPKHLITATGQRVTLRCSPRSGDLSVYWYQQSLDQGLQFLIQYYNGEERAKGNILERFSAQQFPDLHSELNLSSLELGDSALYFCASSPTGGAREQYFGPGTRLTVT.

The chain is built from TRBV10-2 and TRBJ2-4; 10 bases agree with TRBD2. J gave up 5 bases and V 3 bases, and 7 bases lay outside the gene matches. The CDR3 is 16 residues long. Germline-derived CDR1 and CDR2 are WSHSY and SAAADI. DNA of the CDR3: TGCGCCAGCAGTGAATTCAGCGGGGGGGCCCAAAACATTCAGTACTTC. This codes for CASSEFSGGAQNIQYF.

The chain employs TRBV18 and TRBJ1-4; D gene ambiguous. The CDR3 contains 15 residues. Trimming shortened V by 0 bases and J by 7 bases, and 12 bases separated the two germline ends. Germline CDR1 KGHSH, CDR2 LQKENI. For the CDR3, the DNA is TGTGCCAGCTCACCACCAGGAGGGTGGGGTGAAAAACTGTTTTTT. Protein sequence: CASSPPGGWGEKLFF.

The genes are TRBV19 and TRBJ2-1; 12 nucleotides line up with TRBD2. J lost 9 bases, V lost 7 bases, and 7 bases had no gene match. This CDR3 has 14 amino acids. Per germline, CDR1 LNHDA and CDR2 SQIVND (reference sequence). CDR3 sequence reads: CASTRLAGAIEQFF. The CDR3 nucleotides are TGTGCCAGTACAAGACTAGCGGGGGCGATTGAGCAGTTCTTC.